This TCR beta chain was retrieved from a study of blood T cells in healthy people across ages. Using a J-beta primer mix together with a sample-barcoded 5' primer, a second PCR was run for about 7 to 12 cycles. TCRdb re-called the 5' RACE reads with MiXCR, one entry per CDR3 protein. This repertoire shows roughly 800,000 distinct CDR3 sequences, approximately 24% found once; its top ten account for 2.5% to 3.5%. This clonotype appeared a few times. CDR3 length: 12 residues. V dropped 6 bases and J dropped 7 bases, with 13 bases sitting between them. Germline lookup yields CDR1 DFQATT and CDR2 SNEGSKA (reference sequence). These same records also appear under a second study, on T cells of mothers and their children.

V is TRBV20-1 and J is TRBJ1-5; tentatively, D is TRBD1 (5 bases). Sequencing input: blood. The origin of this receptor is a boy aged 5-17 years in good health. CDR3 in amino acids: CSAGDGLQPQHF. The CDR3 nucleotides read TGCAGTGCGGGGGACGGACTGCAGCCCCAGCATTTT.